The rows below give T cell receptor beta chains drawn from one sample of a study of OX40 agonist ivuxolimab in advanced cancers. Clones were sequenced by immunoSEQ multiplex PCR, and TCRdb holds only the in-frame ones, with some missing. The sample contains tens of thousands of clones, 92% of which appear only once. Sample: CD4+ or CD8+ T cells sorted from blood, taken in a trial of the OX40 agonist ivuxolimab. Receptors were obtained from an adult with an advanced solid tumor such as melanoma, head and neck, liver or kidney cancer. Both conserved end residues are part of each CDR3. D genes are given only for firm matches. The size entry is marked missing in some rows and otherwise reads once, few, many or a size class.

cdr3_nt,cdr3_aa,d_call,v_call,clone_size,j_call
TGTGCCAGCAGCTTGTGGCGGGGGGCGACTACTGGCTACACCTTC,CASSLWRGATTGYTF,.,TRBV4-2,.,TRBJ1-2
TGTGCCAGTAGTGTAGCGGGGGGGCATGAGACCCAGTACTTC,CASSVAGGHETQYF,TRBD2,TRBV19,.,TRBJ2-5
TGTGCCAGTAGTATTTACAGCGGGGGCCAAGAGACCCAGTACTTC,CASSIYSGGQETQYF,TRBD2,TRBV19,once,TRBJ2-5
TGTGCCAGCAGCGTAGGGATAAACTCCTACGAGCAGTACTTC,CASSVGINSYEQYF,.,TRBV9,.,TRBJ2-7
TGTGCCAGCAGCCGAAATGGACAGTATAATTCACCCCTCCACTTT,CASSRNGQYNSPLHF,.,TRBV11-2,.,TRBJ1-6
TGCGCCAGCAGCTTGACAGGGGCCATGGGCACTGAAGCTTTCTTT,CASSLTGAMGTEAFF,TRBD1,TRBV5-1,.,TRBJ1-1
TGCGCCAGCAGCTTGTTACAGGGGGATGTTACGGAAAAACTGTTTTTT,CASSLLQGDVTEKLFF,TRBD1,TRBV5-1,.,TRBJ1-4
TGTGCCACCCGACAGGGGGCGATACCTAATGAAAAACTGTTTTTT,CATRQGAIPNEKLFF,TRBD1,TRBV10-3,.,TRBJ1-4
TGTGCCAGCAGTGTTGCGCAGGGTCCCCACGAGCAGTACTTC,CASSVAQGPHEQYF,.,TRBV6-1,.,TRBJ2-7
TGTGCCAGCAGTGAAGAGCAGGGAGGGTATGGCTACACCTTC,CASSEEQGGYGYTF,.,TRBV6-1,.,TRBJ1-2
TGTGCCAGCAGCCCAGGGGGACAGATAAAAGAGACCCAGTACTTC,CASSPGGQIKETQYF,TRBD1,TRBV28,.,TRBJ2-5
TGTGCCAGCAGCTGGGGGCCGGCGGAAGAGACCCAGTACTTC,CASSWGPAEETQYF,.,TRBV7-9,.,TRBJ2-5
TGTGCCAGCAGCGGGACCTTCTCCAGAGGGCCCCAGCATTTT,CASSGTFSRGPQHF,.,TRBV6-5,.,TRBJ1-5
TGCGCCAGCAGCTTGGTTAGGGGTGATAATGAAAAACTGTTTTTT,CASSLVRGDNEKLFF,.,TRBV5-1,.,TRBJ1-4
TGTGCCAGCAGCCAAGATAAGGACACTGAAGCTTTCTTT,CASSQDKDTEAFF,.,TRBV14,few,TRBJ1-1
TGTGCCAGCAGCCTAGCGGCTAGCTCCTACAATGAGCAGTTCTTC,CASSLAASSYNEQFF,TRBD2,TRBV7-6,.,TRBJ2-1
TGTGCCAGCAGCGGGGGACAATTCCAAGAGACCCAGTACTTC,CASSGGQFQETQYF,.,TRBV14,.,TRBJ2-5
TGTGCCAGCAGTTACTCAACCGGGGACACTGAAGCTTTCTTT,CASSYSTGDTEAFF,.,TRBV6-6,.,TRBJ1-1
TGTGCCAGCAGCTCCCCGCGTGCGGCCGGCTACGAGCAGTACTTC,CASSSPRAAGYEQYF,.,TRBV7-2,.,TRBJ2-7
TGTGCCAGCAGCTTAGCAGGGGAGGGGAACAATCAGCCCCAGCATTTT,CASSLAGEGNNQPQHF,.,TRBV7-6,once,TRBJ1-5
TGTGCCAGCAGCTTCGGACAGGGACATGAAAAACTGTTTTTT,CASSFGQGHEKLFF,TRBD1,TRBV7-2,once,TRBJ1-4
TGTGCCAGCTCACTCCTACAGGGAGATACGCAGTATTTT,CASSLLQGDTQYF,.,TRBV18,.,TRBJ2-3
TGTGCCAGCAGCGTAGTCCCAGCAGATACGCAGTATTTT,CASSVVPADTQYF,.,TRBV9,.,TRBJ2-3
TGTGCCAGCAGCTTGGTAAGGGACAGTGAGCAGTTCTTC,CASSLVRDSEQFF,TRBD1,TRBV5-8,.,TRBJ2-1
TGTGCCAGCAGTTTAGGGTCTGGGGCCAACGTCCTGACTTTC,CASSLGSGANVLTF,.,TRBV27,.,TRBJ2-6
TGCGCCAGCAGCTTGGGGGGGACAGTTAATTCACCCCTCCACTTT,CASSLGGTVNSPLHF,TRBD1,TRBV5-1,.,TRBJ1-6
TGTGCCAGCAGTCTCCAGGTTCTGGGAACTGAAGCTTTCTTT,CASSLQVLGTEAFF,.,TRBV6-1,.,TRBJ1-1
TGCGCCAGCAGCCCCCGCCTTGACACAGATACGCAGTATTTT,CASSPRLDTDTQYF,.,TRBV5-1,.,TRBJ2-3
TGTGCCAGCAGGTGGGGGTTTAACACCGGGGAGCTGTTTTTT,CASRWGFNTGELFF,.,TRBV27,.,TRBJ2-2
TGTGCCAGCAGTTACGCCGGGACAGGGAAGGACAATGAGCAGTTCTTC,CASSYAGTGKDNEQFF,TRBD1,TRBV6-5,.,TRBJ2-1
TGTGCAAGTCGCTTAGAACGGAAACCTGGAGCTTTCTTT,CASRLERKPGAFF,.,TRBV12-2,.,TRBJ1-1
TGTGCCAGCAGCCCCGGACAGGGTAGCAATCAGCCCCAGCATTTT,CASSPGQGSNQPQHF,TRBD1,TRBV9,.,TRBJ1-5
TGTGCCAGCAGGCTCCGCCGGGACAGAAGCTTCAATGAGCAGTTCTTC,CASRLRRDRSFNEQFF,TRBD1,TRBV27,.,TRBJ2-1
TGTGCCAGCAGCTTGGAGGGACTAGCGGGGCGAGGGGATACGCAGTATTTT,CASSLEGLAGRGDTQYF,TRBD2,TRBV5-4,few,TRBJ2-3
TGCGCCAGCAGCTTGTTAACAGGGGGCCAAGAGACCCAGTACTTC,CASSLLTGGQETQYF,TRBD1,TRBV5-1,.,TRBJ2-5
TGTGCCAGCAGCTCCGACCGGGGATACGAGCAGTACTTC,CASSSDRGYEQYF,.,TRBV7-2,.,TRBJ2-7
TGTGCCAGTAGTACCTTAGCGGGAGGGGCCTACGAGCAGTACTTC,CASSTLAGGAYEQYF,TRBD2,TRBV19,.,TRBJ2-7
TGTGCCAGAAGCTTGTTACGGGAGAAAAGATATACGCAGTATTTT,CARSLLREKRYTQYF,.,TRBV7-5,.,TRBJ2-3
TGTGCCTGGAGTTCACTTTCCGGGGGAGGGTGGGAGACCCAGTACTTC,CAWSSLSGGGWETQYF,TRBD2,TRBV30,.,TRBJ2-5
TGTGCCACCGCCCGACAGAACCAAGAGACCCAGTACTTC,CATARQNQETQYF,.,TRBV19,.,TRBJ2-5
TGTGCCAGCAGCTTGGGACTAGCGGGAGGGCCTCGGTTCTTC,CASSLGLAGGPRFF,TRBD2,TRBV5-4,.,TRBJ2-1
TGTGCCAGTAGTGCGGACTCTAGGAACACTGAAGCTTTCTTT,CASSADSRNTEAFF,.,TRBV19,once,TRBJ1-1
TGCGCCAGCAGTGAGTCGAGAGGCGCTGATAACAATCAGCCCCAGCATTTT,CASSESRGADNNQPQHF,.,TRBV10-2,.,TRBJ1-5
TGCGCCAGCATTCAGGACAATGATAATTCACCCCTCCACTTT,CASIQDNDNSPLHF,.,TRBV10-2,.,TRBJ1-6
TGTGCCAGCACCCCGAGCGGAGCCTCTGGAAACACCATATATTTT,CASTPSGASGNTIYF,.,TRBV9,.,TRBJ1-3
TGTGCCAGCAGCTTCACCTCGGGTGGCGGGAGGACGCCAGATACGCAGTATTTT,CASSFTSGGGRTPDTQYF,TRBD2,TRBV7-8,once,TRBJ2-3
TGCGCCAGCAGGGGAGGCGGGGCTAGCTCCTACAATGAGCAGTTCTTC,CASRGGGASSYNEQFF,.,TRBV5-1,.,TRBJ2-1
TGTGCCAGCAGCTTAGGCGCAGGGGGCCACACTGAAGCTTTCTTT,CASSLGAGGHTEAFF,TRBD1,TRBV11-2,.,TRBJ1-1
TGTGCCACCCGGGTGTGTACTAATGAAAAACTGTTTTTT,CATRVCTNEKLFF,.,TRBV21-1,.,TRBJ1-4
TGTGCCAGCAGTGAAGGGCCTAGCGGGAGGTACGAGCAGTACTTC,CASSEGPSGRYEQYF,TRBD2,TRBV6-1,.,TRBJ2-7
TGTGCCAGCAGCCCGTGGAAGGGGAACAATGAGCAGTTCTTC,CASSPWKGNNEQFF,.,TRBV7-2,once,TRBJ2-1
TGTGCTAGCAGCTTATACTTGGGGAATGAGCAGTTCTTC,CASSLYLGNEQFF,.,TRBV7-7,.,TRBJ2-1
TGTGCCAGCAGCAGGGGGGTCAGCTCTGGAAACACCATATATTTT,CASSRGVSSGNTIYF,.,TRBV9,.,TRBJ1-3
TGTGCCAGCAGTTACCGACTAGCCAACGAGCAGTACTTC,CASSYRLANEQYF,TRBD2,TRBV6-6,.,TRBJ2-7
TGTGCCAGCGGAACTAGTCAGACCGGGGAGCTGTTTTTT,CASGTSQTGELFF,.,TRBV2,once,TRBJ2-2
TGTGCCAGCAGCGTTGATTACTATGGCTACACCTTC,CASSVDYYGYTF,.,TRBV2,.,TRBJ1-2
TGTGCCAGCAGCAGGAACAGGGACTCCTACGAGCAGTACTTC,CASSRNRDSYEQYF,.,TRBV5-8,.,TRBJ2-7
TGTGCAAGTCGCTTAAGGGGGACCAAAAACATTCAGTACTTC,CASRLRGTKNIQYF,.,TRBV12-2,.,TRBJ2-4
TGTGCCAGCAGCGTAGTCAGGGGAACTGAAGCTTTCTTT,CASSVVRGTEAFF,.,TRBV9,.,TRBJ1-1
TGTGCCAGCTCACCAGGGGGACTCAGAGCAGATACGCAGTATTTT,CASSPGGLRADTQYF,.,TRBV18,.,TRBJ2-3